Each of the 15 T cell receptor beta chains below was sequenced from the same sample in a study of blood T cell repertoires in COVID-19. Repertoires were generated with immunoSEQ multiplex PCR, while TCRdb's copy carries only in-frame clones and drops some. The sample yields tens of thousands of clones, approximately 79% seen once. The sample was peripheral blood. The receptors come from a human donor in a cohort sampled during active COVID-19.

This chain connects TRBV3-1 (or the pseudogene TRBV3-2) to TRBJ1-1; the D gene is possibly TRBD1 (5 bases). V shed 3 bases and J shed 3 bases, with 5 bases lying between them. Germline-derived CDR1 and CDR2 are LGHDT and YNNKEL (reference sequence). The CDR3 has 12 amino acids. The CDR3 nucleotides read TGTGCCAGCAGCCAGACAGACACTGAAGCTTTCTTT. As protein: CASSQTDTEAFF.

V gene TRBV9 combines with J gene TRBJ2-5, with unresolved D. The length of the CDR3 is 13 residues. Germline values: CDR1 SGDLS, CDR2 YYNGEE. Trimming cost V 0 bases and J 3 bases, with 6 bases left between them. The CDR3 sequence is CASSVAVEETQYF. CDR3 DNA sequence: TGTGCCAGCAGCGTAGCGGTTGAAGAGACCCAGTACTTC.

The chain employs TRBV7-9 and TRBJ2-2; TRBD2 agrees at 8 bases. Germline CDR1 SEHNR, CDR2 FQNEAQ (reference sequence). V lost 7 bases and J lost 5; bases outside the gene matches: 9. This CDR3 contains 15 residues. The CDR3 loop is CASTPGLALTGELFF. CDR3 nucleotides: TGTGCCAGCACCCCCGGACTAGCCTTGACCGGGGAGCTGTTTTTT.

The chain is built from TRBV27 and TRBJ2-7; D perhaps matches TRBD1 (6 bases). This CDR3 is 15 amino acids long. Trimming stripped 6 bases from V and 3 bases from J, with 18 bases between. CDR1 and CDR2 (germline): MNHEY, SMNVEV (reference sequence). The CDR3 sequence is CASSSYYPQGYEQYF. In DNA form, the CDR3 reads TGTGCCAGCAGCAGTTATTATCCACAGGGCTACGAGCAGTACTTC.

This chain joins TRBV6-5 and TRBJ1-1, with D uncertain. This CDR3 is built from 13 residues. The V and J ends lost 0 bases and 10 bases respectively, with 12 bases between them. The germline V gene encodes CDR1 MNHEY and CDR2 SVGAGI. The CDR3 loop reads CASSYSKLGGAFF. CDR3 nucleotide sequence: TGTGCCAGCAGTTACTCGAAACTGGGAGGAGCTTTCTTT.

This chain uses TRBV5-6 with TRBJ2-7, with D uncertain. The germline gives CDR1 SGHDT, CDR2 YYEEEE. V lost 5 bases, J lost 5 bases, and 17 bases lay in between. This CDR3 has 14 residues. The CDR3 protein is CASRESGGSDEQYF. CDR3 DNA sequence: TGTGCCAGCAGGGAGAGTGGCGGCTCGGACGAGCAGTACTTC.

The V and J genes are TRBV7-9 and TRBJ1-1; the match to TRBD1 covers 8 bases. V lost 1 base to trimming and J lost 8 bases; unmatched junction nucleotides: 0. Per the germline V gene, CDR1 is SEHNR and CDR2 is FQNEAQ (reference sequence). This CDR3 comprises 12 residues. The CDR3 DNA reads TGTGCCAGCAGCTTAGGGACAGGGGAAGCTTTCTTT. Amino acid sequence: CASSLGTGEAFF.

The chain employs TRBV15 and TRBJ1-4, with TRBD1 matching 11 bases. The CDR3 contains 13 residues. V gave up 9 bases and J gave up 7 bases; unmatched junction bases: 4. Germline V gene lookup returns CDR1 LNHNV and CDR2 YYDKDF (reference sequence). CDR3 in DNA: TGTGCCACTGGGGACAGGGGGAGTGAAAAACTGTTTTTT. Its protein is CATGDRGSEKLFF. The full variable domain, with the rest looked up from reference TRBV15 and TRBJ1-4, is DAMVIQNPRYQVTQFGKPVTLSCSQTLNHNVMYWYQQKSSQAPKLLFHYYDKDFNNEADTPDNFQSRRPNTSFCFLDIRSPGLGDTAMYLCATGDRGSEKLFFGSGTQLSVL.

The rearrangement uses TRBV4-1 and TRBJ1-3; tentatively, D is TRBD1 (6 bases). This CDR3 has 15 residues. Germline assignment: CDR1 MGHRA and CDR2 YSYEKL. Trimming pared 4 bases from V and 0 bases from J, leaving 10 bases between. This CDR3 reads CASSLGQSSGNTIYF. DNA for the CDR3: TGCGCCAGCAGCCTCGGACAGTCCTCTGGAAACACCATATATTTT.

The chain is built from TRBV11-2 and TRBJ2-3, with a possible D match to TRBD2 (5 bases). Trimming pared 8 bases from V and 4 bases from J, leaving 22 bases between. Germline CDR1 reads SGHAT; CDR2 reads FQNNGV. This CDR3 has 16 amino acids. The CDR3 DNA sequence: TGTGCCAGCCGACCCACTCTCGGGGATTACCCAGATACGCAGTATTTT. Its protein is CASRPTLGDYPDTQYF.

This clone was counted a few times. It is unclear where the CDR3 begins or ends on the DNA, so no DNA is shown, and the CDR3 is as TCRdb lists it. This chain's CDR3 is CAWGRGTSGEYF. This rearrangement joins TRBV30 to TRBJ2-7; the table's D call of TRBD2 was not tested on the DNA. CDR1 GTSNPN and CDR2 SVGIG come from the germline V gene (reference sequence). The CDR3 has 12 amino acids, counting both end residues.

The chain is built from TRBV5-1 and TRBJ1-1; TRBD1 matches at 10 bases. Per germline, CDR1 SGHRS and CDR2 YFSETQ. V gave up 1 base and J gave up 4 bases; unmatched junction bases: 4. This CDR3 contains 15 residues. The CDR3 nucleotides are TGCGCCAGCAGCTTGACGGGACAGGGGACCACTGAAGCTTTCTTT. This translates into CASSLTGQGTTEAFF.

This sequence joins TRBV24-1 and TRBJ1-2, with D maybe TRBD1 (6 bases). Trimming stripped 2 bases from V and 8 bases from J, with 17 bases between. The germline CDR1 and CDR2 sequences are KGHDR and SFDVKD. CDR3 length: 15 residues. This CDR3 is CATSDSSGTFGGYTF. CDR3 nucleotide sequence: TGTGCCACCAGTGATTCCTCAGGGACATTTGGCGGCTACACCTTC.

The chain recombines TRBV30 with TRBJ1-3, with TRBD1 matching over 7 bases. CDR1 is GTSNPN and CDR2 is SVGIG in the germline V gene (reference sequence). V was pared by 4 bases and J by 0 bases, with 3 bases of the junction left unmatched. The CDR3 contains 14 residues. CDR3 sequence: CAWNYRGSGNTIYF. The CDR3, as DNA: TGTGCCTGGAACTACAGGGGCTCTGGAAACACCATATATTTT.

The chain combines TRBV10-3 with TRBJ1-2, with D possibly being TRBD1 (6 bases). The CDR3 length is 15 residues. The germline V gene encodes CDR1 ENHRY and CDR2 SYGVKD. Trimming took off 2 bases at V and 2 bases at J, with 12 bases between the two ends. The DNA for the CDR3 is TGTGCCATCAGTGAGGAGGACAGAGGGAACTATGGCTACACCTTC. Its protein product is CAISEEDRGNYGYTF.